These 4 T cell receptor beta chains originate from one sample sequenced in a study of blood T cell repertoires in COVID-19. Method: immunoSEQ multiplex PCR; TCRdb's copy keeps in-frame clones and lacks some. This sample has some 50,000 clones, with less than 90% found just once. The sequencing input was peripheral blood. The receptor set was obtained from a woman in her 70s with active COVID-19.

V is TRBV5-1 and J is TRBJ2-7; the D is unclear. The CDR3 spans 13 residues. Trimming left V 5 bases short and J 4 bases short, with 13 bases between. Looked up from germline, CDR1 is SGHRS and CDR2 is YFSETQ. The CDR3 loop reads CASSSGSTYEQYF. CDR3 in DNA: TGCGCCAGCAGTTCCGGGTCGACTTACGAGCAGTACTTC.

This clone was detected only a few times. V usage is TRBV28 and J usage is TRBJ2-2, with a possible D match to TRBD2 (5 bases). The CDR3 runs 16 residues. The germline V and J ends were trimmed by 2 bases and 3 bases, with 13 bases remaining between them. Germline lookup yields CDR1 MDHEN and CDR2 SYDVKM. Here the CDR3 DNA reads TGTGCCAGCAGTTTAAGCGGCCCCCTTTACACCGGGGAGCTGTTTTTT. It yields the protein CASSLSGPLYTGELFF.

The rearrangement joins TRBV18 to TRBJ2-3; TRBD2 is a possible D gene (5 bases). Trimming took off 1 base at V and 4 bases at J, with 9 bases between the two ends. The CDR3 is made up of 14 amino acids. Germline CDR1 reads KGHSH; CDR2 reads LQKENI. The CDR3 sequence is CASSPLGSPDTQYF. CDR3 DNA sequence: TGTGCCAGCTCACCACTGGGGAGCCCAGATACGCAGTATTTT.

This clone occurred once. The chain carries TRBV13 and TRBJ1-1; perhaps TRBD1 as D (6 bases). This CDR3 region has 15 residues. The V and J ends lost 2 bases and 1 base respectively, with 11 bases between them. Germline loops: CDR1 PRHDT, CDR2 FYEKMQ (reference sequence). The CDR3 protein is CASSLFVTGNTEAFF. The CDR3 DNA sequence: TGTGCCAGCAGCTTATTCGTGACAGGGAACACTGAAGCTTTCTTT.